This T cell receptor (beta chain) was sequenced in a study of control samples from healthy donors and cancer patients. Data came from immunoSEQ multiplex PCR; TCRdb stores just in-frame clones and leaves some out. The sample contains 100,000 or so clones, approximately 81% of which appear only once. The CDR3 sequence is 11 residues long. Germline-derived CDR1 and CDR2 are SNHLY and FYNNEI. Trimming shortened V by 8 bases and J by 4 bases, and 8 bases separated the two germline ends. The chain joins TRBV2 to TRBJ1-2; D may be TRBD1 (6 bases). What was sequenced was blood. The source is a woman aged 30 to 39 in good health. The chain's CDR3 is CASQGRYGYTF. In DNA form, the CDR3 reads TGTGCCAGCCAGGGGCGCTATGGCTACACCTTC.